This TCR beta chain was identified during a study of regulatory T cells in long-lasting Graves disease. Study details: Those Graves' patients who were newly diagnosed had been on antithyroid drugs under 3 months. Notes on the study in general: Peripheral blood alone, not thyroid tissue, underwent study. A reduction in accuracy may have resulted from the small sample size.

This clonotype was counted only a few times. The antigen remains undetermined. Regarding time point: newly diagnosed GD, antithyroid drugs for less than 3 months. The TCR library used RNA extracted from PBMCs. J lost 0 bases, V lost 1 base, and 6 bases had no gene match. The length of the CDR3 is 17 residues. Germline values: CDR1 LGHNA, CDR2 YNFKEQ. For TCR beta, libraries came from iRepertoire HTBI primers and Arm-PCR of CDR3 regions. TCRdb ran MiXCR on the multiplex PCR reads and lists one entry per CDR3 protein. The sample lists roughly 350,000 distinct CDR3 sequences; 15% to 20% were seen once. This sample also belongs to another study, concerning T cells in Graves' hyperthyroidism and ophthalmopathy. Per that paper: Separating ophthalmopathy from stable hyperthyroidism was achieved by a 13 V-J model.

The rearrangement uses TRBV4-2 and TRBJ1-1, with 9 bases identical to TRBD1. The clonotype was recovered from a woman aged 18-29 years with Graves disease. The input for sequencing was peripheral blood mononuclear cells (PBMCs), taken at new diagnosis, from a patient treated with antithyroid drugs. In DNA form, the CDR3 reads TGTGCCAGCAGCCAAGCCCGGACAGGGGAACTGAACACTGAAGCTTTCTTT. It is translated as CASSQARTGELNTEAFF.